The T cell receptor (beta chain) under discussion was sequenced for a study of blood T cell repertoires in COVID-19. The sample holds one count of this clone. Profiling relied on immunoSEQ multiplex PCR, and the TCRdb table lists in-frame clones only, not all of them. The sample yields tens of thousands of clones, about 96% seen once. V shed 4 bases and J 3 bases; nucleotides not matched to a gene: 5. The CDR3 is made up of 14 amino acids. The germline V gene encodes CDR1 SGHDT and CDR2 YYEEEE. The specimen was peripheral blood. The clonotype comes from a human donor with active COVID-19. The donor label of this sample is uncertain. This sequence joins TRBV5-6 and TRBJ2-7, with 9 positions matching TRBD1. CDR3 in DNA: TGTGCCAGCAGCCTGGGACAGGGAGTCTACGAGCAGTACTTC. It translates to CASSLGQGVYEQYF. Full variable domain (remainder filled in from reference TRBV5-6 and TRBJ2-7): DAGVTQSPTHLIKTRGQQVTLRCSPKSGHDTVSWYQQALGQGPQFIFQYYEEEERQRGNFPDRFSGHQFPNYSSELNVNALLLGDSALYLCASSLGQGVYEQYFGPGTRLTVT.